These T cell receptor beta chains were read from a single sample in a study of T cell changes during pregnancy in multiple sclerosis. TCRdb keeps only in-frame clones here, not all; method: immunoSEQ multiplex PCR. The top ten hold over 7.5% of the sample, which has 73,000 or so clones, roughly nine tenths seen once. This material consisted of peripheral blood, taken after pregnancy. Receptors were obtained from a female donor in good health, enrolled as a control in a pregnancy study. The CDR3 runs from the conserved cysteine through the conserved F or W. A D gene is named only where the DNA matches it firmly. Where a row states a size, it is once, few, many or the class of an expanded clone; other rows omit it.

j_gene,abundance,d_gene,v_gene,CDR3nt,CDR3aa
TRBJ2-2,NA,TRBD2,TRBV2,TGTGCCAGCAGTCCACTAGCGGGAGGTTTGTCCGGGGAGCTGTTTTTT,CASSPLAGGLSGELFF
TRBJ1-4,once,NA,TRBV5-4,TGTGCCAGCAGCTTGGACGGGGTTGCAACTAATGAAAAACTGTTTTTT,CASSLDGVATNEKLFF
TRBJ1-2,NA,NA,TRBV13,TGTGCCAGCAGGCAAAGGGGGAACTATGGCTACACCTTC,CASRQRGNYGYTF
TRBJ2-7,NA,TRBD1,TRBV19,TGTGCCAGTAGCCTGACAGGGGACGAGCAGTACTTC,CASSLTGDEQYF
TRBJ2-7,NA,TRBD1,TRBV18,TGTGCCAGCTCCCTCGGGACAGGGGGTTCCTACGAGCAGTACTTC,CASSLGTGGSYEQYF
TRBJ1-2,NA,TRBD1,TRBV18,TGTGCCAGCTCACCACCGGGACAGGCGGTTGGCTACACCTTC,CASSPPGQAVGYTF
TRBJ1-3,NA,NA,TRBV7-9,TGTGCCAGCAGCTTAGAACCCCAGGGCAATGGAAACACCATATATTTT,CASSLEPQGNGNTIYF
TRBJ1-2,NA,NA,TRBV28,TGTGCCAGCAGTCCATGGGGGGAGTCTAACTATGGCTACACCTTC,CASSPWGESNYGYTF
TRBJ2-7,NA,TRBD2,TRBV2,TGTGCCAGCAGTGATCTGGGACTAGCGGGTTCCTACGAGCAGTACTTC,CASSDLGLAGSYEQYF
TRBJ1-4,NA,TRBD1,TRBV5-6,TGTGCCAGCAGCTTGGTAACAGGGGGAGGAGGAAAACTGTTTTTT,CASSLVTGGGGKLFF
TRBJ1-3,NA,NA,TRBV19,TGTGCCAGTAGTACCCTTTTTTCTGAGGACACCATATATTTT,CASSTLFSEDTIYF
TRBJ2-6,once,NA,TRBV25-1,TGTGCCAGCAGCCTTTCTGGGGCCAACGTCCTGACTTTC,CASSLSGANVLTF
TRBJ2-1,NA,TRBD2,TRBV5-6,TGTGCCAGCAGCTTAGGCCCACTAGCGGGGGGCCCCTACAATGAGCAGTTCTTC,CASSLGPLAGGPYNEQFF
TRBJ2-5,NA,TRBD1,TRBV7-8,TGTGCCAGCAGCCCTGACAGGGTTCGCCCCCAAGAGACCCAGTACTTC,CASSPDRVRPQETQYF
TRBJ2-7,NA,NA,TRBV30,TGTGCCTGGAGTCTAACGAGGAACCCCTCCTACGAGCAGTACTTC,CAWSLTRNPSYEQYF
TRBJ2-7,once,TRBD1,TRBV5-4,TGTGCCAGCAGCTTGGGCAGGGGGCTGACCGAGCAGTACTTC,CASSLGRGLTEQYF
TRBJ2-1,few,TRBD2,TRBV29-1,TGCAGCGTTGACCCCGGGGGGGCCATTAATGAGCAGTTCTTC,CSVDPGGAINEQFF
TRBJ2-7,NA,TRBD1,TRBV5-6,TGTGCCAGCAGCCGGGGACAGAGCTCCTACGAGCAGTACTTC,CASSRGQSSYEQYF
TRBJ2-5,NA,NA,TRBV11-2,TGTGCCAGCAGCTCGCAAGAGACCCAGTACTTC,CASSSQETQYF
TRBJ1-1,NA,TRBD1,TRBV5-6,TGTGCCAGCAGCTCCACAGGGGGAGTTGAAGCTTTCTTT,CASSSTGGVEAFF
TRBJ2-6,NA,NA,TRBV5-8,TGTGCCAGCAGCTCTTATTCTAGGGCCAACGTCCTGACTTTC,CASSSYSRANVLTF
TRBJ2-1,NA,NA,TRBV19,TGTGCCAGTAGTAGAGGGAACAACAATGAGCAGTTCTTC,CASSRGNNNEQFF
TRBJ2-6,NA,TRBD1,TRBV5-4,TGTGCCAGCAGCCGTCCCGGGACAGGGCCCTCTGGGGCCAACGTCCTGACTTTC,CASSRPGTGPSGANVLTF
TRBJ2-7,NA,TRBD1,TRBV19,TGTGCCAGTAGTACCCGACAGGGGGCTCACGAGCAGTACTTC,CASSTRQGAHEQYF
TRBJ2-4,NA,NA,TRBV27,TGTGCCAGCAGTACATTCCAGGGCGGGGACATTCAGTACTTC,CASSTFQGGDIQYF
TRBJ1-1,NA,NA,TRBV29-1,TGCAGCGTTGTGCAGATCCGGCGAGGTGACACTGAAGCTTTCTTT,CSVVQIRRGDTEAFF
TRBJ1-4,NA,TRBD1,TRBV19,TGTGCCAGTAGACGGGGACAGGGGTTTGAAAAACTGTTTTTT,CASRRGQGFEKLFF
TRBJ2-7,NA,NA,TRBV6-5,TGTGCCAGCAGTTACCGAACAGAGACCGAGCAGTACTTC,CASSYRTETEQYF
TRBJ1-3,NA,NA,TRBV6-1,TGTGCCAGCAGTGAAGCCCAGGGCTTCTCCTCCCATGGAAACACCATATATTTT,CASSEAQGFSSHGNTIYF
TRBJ1-2,NA,NA,TRBV7-9,TGTGCCAGCAGCTTAGAGATTTTGGGTGCAGGGAGCTACACCTTC,CASSLEILGAGSYTF
TRBJ2-5,NA,NA,TRBV2,TGTGCCAGCAGTGGTCCCGGTTCCAAAGAGACCCAGTACTTC,CASSGPGSKETQYF
TRBJ1-1,NA,NA,TRBV28,TGTGCCAGCAGTTCCAGACAGAGATTGAACACTGAAGCTTTCTTT,CASSSRQRLNTEAFF
TRBJ1-2,NA,NA,TRBV10-3,TGTGCCTCAAAAGACCAGGGCCATGGCTACACCTTC,CASKDQGHGYTF
TRBJ2-3,NA,NA,TRBV11-3,TGTGCCAGCAGCTCGGTAAACACAGATACGCAGTATTTT,CASSSVNTDTQYF
TRBJ2-7,NA,TRBD2,TRBV6-1,TGTGCCAGCAGTGAAGAAGGCGGGGGGGCCTTCGAGCAGTACTTC,CASSEEGGGAFEQYF
TRBJ2-1,NA,TRBD2,TRBV10-3,TGTGCCATCAAGGCGGGGGGATACAATGAGCAGTTCTTC,CAIKAGGYNEQFF
TRBJ2-3,NA,NA,TRBV11-2,TGTGCCAGCAGCTTACGAACTACAGATACGCAGTATTTT,CASSLRTTDTQYF
TRBJ1-1,many,NA,TRBV9,TGTGCCAGCAGCGAACAACAGGGGAACACTGAAGCTTTCTTT,CASSEQQGNTEAFF
TRBJ2-3,once,NA,TRBV2,TGTGCCAGCAGTGGCCGACTAGAGGGGACAGATACGCAGTATTTT,CASSGRLEGTDTQYF
TRBJ2-5,NA,TRBD2,TRBV7-6,TGTGCCAGCAGCTTAGGGGCTAGCGGGAGACGGGGGACCCAGTACTTC,CASSLGASGRRGTQYF
TRBJ2-4,NA,TRBD1,TRBV29-1,TGCAGCGTCTCCACAAAGTTTCCGGGACAGAGGGGGAGAAACATTCAGTACTTC,CSVSTKFPGQRGRNIQYF
TRBJ2-2,once,TRBD1,TRBV5-6,TGTGCCAGCAGCTTAGGACAGGGAACGAACACCGGGGAGCTGTTTTTT,CASSLGQGTNTGELFF
TRBJ1-1,NA,NA,TRBV19,TGTGCCAGTAATCCCCGGTTGGTCACTGAAGCTTTCTTT,CASNPRLVTEAFF
TRBJ2-5,NA,TRBD2,TRBV12-5,TGTGCTAGTGCCGGGACTAGCGGGGGTAGGGAGACCCAGTACTTC,CASAGTSGGRETQYF
TRBJ1-1,NA,NA,TRBV29-1,TGCAGCGTTGTTTCCGGGGGCACTGAAGCTTTCTTT,CSVVSGGTEAFF